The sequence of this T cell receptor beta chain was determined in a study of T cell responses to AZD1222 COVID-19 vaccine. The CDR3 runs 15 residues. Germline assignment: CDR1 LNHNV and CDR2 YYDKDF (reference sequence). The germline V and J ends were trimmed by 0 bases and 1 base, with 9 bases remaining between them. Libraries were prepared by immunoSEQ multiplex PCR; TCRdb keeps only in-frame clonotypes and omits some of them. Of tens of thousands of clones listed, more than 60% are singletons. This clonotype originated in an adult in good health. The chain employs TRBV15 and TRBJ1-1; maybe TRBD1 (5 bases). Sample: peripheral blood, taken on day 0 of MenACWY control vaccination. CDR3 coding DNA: TGTGCCACCAGCAGAGATGGGGGGGAGAACACTGAAGCTTTCTTT. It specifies CATSRDGGENTEAFF.